The clone carrying this T cell receptor beta chain was detected many times. This entry comes from a study of T-cell memory formation after mild COVID-19. TCRdb re-analysed the 5' RACE reads in MiXCR, keeping a single row per CDR3 protein. The sample lists about 500,000 distinct CDR3 sequences, just over 20% occurring once. The V end lost 5 bases, the J end lost 2 bases, and 12 bases lay between the germline ends. Germline V CDR1 and CDR2: SGHTA, FQGNSA. The CDR3 is 14 residues long. The gene calls are TRBV7-2 and TRBJ1-2, with no clear D. The receptor was isolated from an adult woman who had mild COVID-19 (a few samples of this study predate the infection). Cell type and time point are not known. The sequenced sample consisted of PBMCs or a T cell subset sorted from them (not recorded which). CDR3 DNA: TGTGCCAGCAGCCCAAGGACGGCCAACTATGGCTACACCTTC. This encodes CASSPRTANYGYTF.